The next 2 T cell receptor beta chains were all read from a single sample in a study of chemoradiotherapy in HPV16-positive cancers. Profiled with immunoSEQ multiplex PCR; TCRdb holds only in-frame clones, not every one. The sample records about 17,000 clones, over 90% being singletons. The specimen was blood, collected from a patient who underwent chemoradiotherapy. The receptors originated from a human donor with HPV-associated anogenital cancer.

The chain joins TRBV2 to TRBJ1-5, with D tentatively TRBD1 (5 bases). V was shortened by 5 bases and J by 9 bases, with 14 bases between the two germline ends. The germline CDR1 and CDR2 sequences are SNHLY and FYNNEI. CDR3 length equals 13 residues. CDR3 region: CASSPGTVRPQHF. The CDR3, as DNA: TGTGCCAGCAGTCCGGGGACGGTTCGGCCCCAGCATTTT. Drawing the rest from reference TRBV2 and TRBJ1-5, the complete variable domain is EPEVTQTPSHQVTQMGQEVILRCVPISNHLYFYWYRQILGQKVEFLVSFYNNEISEKSEIFDDQFSVERPDGSNFTLKIRSTKLEDSAMYFCASSPGTVRPQHFGDGTRLSIL.

This chain uses TRBV9 with TRBJ1-6; D possibly corresponds to TRBD1 (5 bases). The CDR3 has 15 residues. Trimming took 2 bases from V and 7 from J, leaving 13 bases between them. Germline CDR1 SGDLS, CDR2 YYNGEE. CDR3 sequence reads: CASSVGGRMNSPLHF. CDR3 bases: TGTGCCAGCAGCGTGGGGGGACGGATGAATTCACCCCTCCACTTT.